This T cell receptor beta chain is from a study of blood T cells in healthy people across ages. Sample-barcoded 5' priming and a J-beta primer mix drove a second PCR of roughly 7 to 11 cycles. Using its own MiXCR run on the 5' RACE reads, TCRdb lists one record per CDR3 protein. Among 920,000 or so distinct CDR3 sequences listed, roughly 45% were seen once. The CDR3 length is 16 residues. Per germline, CDR1 MNHEY and CDR2 SVGAGI. Deletions cut 11 bases from V and 0 bases from J, with 20 bases between. This sequence joins TRBV6-5 and TRBJ2-4, with D unclear. The source material was blood. The receptor comes from a woman in her fifties or sixties in good health. The CDR3 DNA follows: TGTGCCGGCATCATAGGGCACCTTGTAGCCAAAAACATTCAGTACTTC. Its protein is CAGIIGHLVAKNIQYF.